The following is a T cell receptor (beta chain) sequence with its context. This sample is part of a study of OX40 agonist ivuxolimab in advanced cancers. Study context: Every patient in dose escalation had hepatocellular carcinoma, melanoma, renal cell or head and neck cancer.

CDR1 is GTSNPN and CDR2 is SVGIG in the germline V gene (reference sequence). The CDR3 extends over 12 amino acids. V was pared by 4 bases and J by 1 base, with 8 bases between. Generated by immunoSEQ multiplex PCR, the TCRdb table keeps only in-frame clones and is missing some. Of some 72,000 clones in the sample, roughly 92% were seen once. This receptor was identified in an adult with an advanced solid tumor such as melanoma, head and neck, liver or kidney cancer. The sequenced sample was CD4+ or CD8+ T cells sorted from blood, obtained in a trial of the OX40 agonist ivuxolimab. The chain couples TRBV30 to TRBJ2-7; possibly TRBD1 for D (5 bases). Here the CDR3 DNA reads TGTGCCTGGAACAGGCCTTCCTACGAGCAGTACTTC. As protein: CAWNRPSYEQYF.